This T cell receptor (beta chain) came from a study of T-cell reconstitution after alpha-beta-depleted transplantation in children. V gave up 3 bases and J gave up 10 bases, with 13 bases separating them. This CDR3 has 13 amino acids. This sample's TCRbeta library carried unique molecular identifier barcodes. TCRdb re-analysed the PCR reads in MiXCR, keeping a single row per CDR3 protein. The sample holds some 140,000 distinct CDR3 sequences, around 9.8% seen once. The V and J genes are TRBV12-3 or TRBV12-4 and TRBJ1-5; D remains unclear. Specimen: PBMCs, mostly from graft donor cells, collected 180 days after TCRalphabeta/CD19-depleted stem cell transplant. This receptor was obtained from a girl less than two years old who had a stem cell transplant for combined immunodeficiency, so the T cells may come from the graft donor. The CDR3 loop is CASSLSAGSPQHF. The CDR3 region has the DNA TGTGCCAGCAGTTTGAGTGCGGGATCTCCCCAGCATTTT.